What follows are 19 T cell receptor beta chains derived from one specimen sequenced in a study of blood T cell repertoires in COVID-19. TCRdb's table, derived via immunoSEQ multiplex PCR, lists solely in-frame clones and lacks some. The repertoire holds 300,000 to 400,000 clones, about nine tenths seen once, with 1.6% in the top ten. Sequencing used peripheral blood. These receptor sequences come from a young woman with COVID-19, enrolled during active disease.

This clone occurred a few times. This sequence joins TRBV18 and TRBJ1-3; possible D gene TRBD1, 6 bases. CDR3 length: 13 residues. The germline V gene encodes CDR1 KGHSH and CDR2 LQKENI. The germline V and J ends were trimmed by 5 bases and 4 bases, with 9 bases remaining between them. CDR3: CASSTGSGNTIYF. The CDR3 coding sequence is TGTGCCAGCTCAACAGGGTCGGGAAACACCATATATTTT.

The gene calls are TRBV2 and TRBJ2-1; maybe TRBD2 (6 bases). The V gene lost 6 bases and the J gene lost 3 bases, with 15 bases spanning the gap. The CDR3 totals 15 residues. Per germline, CDR1 SNHLY and CDR2 FYNNEI. The CDR3 nucleotides are TGTGCCAGCAGGGTGACTAGGGCCATCTACAATGAGCAGTTCTTC. Protein product: CASRVTRAIYNEQFF.

The chain couples TRBV4-3 to TRBJ2-1; a weak D match, TRBD2 (7 bases). The V end was cut by 0 bases, the J end by 4 bases, with 13 bases between. Germline lookup yields CDR1 LGHNA and CDR2 YSLEER. The CDR3 loop spans 16 amino acids. DNA for the CDR3: TGCGCCAGCAGCCAAGATCGCGGGGGCCAGTACAATGAGCAGTTCTTC. This encodes CASSQDRGGQYNEQFF.

The J gene is TRBJ1-5, the V gene TRBV27; D is undetermined. CDR3 length equals 15 residues. Per germline, CDR1 MNHEY and CDR2 SMNVEV (reference sequence). The V end lost 3 bases, the J end lost 3 bases, and 12 bases lay between the germline ends. The CDR3 reads CASSFRAIPNQPQHF. The DNA for the CDR3 is TGTGCCAGCAGTTTCCGAGCCATTCCCAATCAGCCCCAGCATTTT.

The chain uses TRBV18 and TRBJ1-2, with 9 bases matching TRBD1. CDR1 KGHSH and CDR2 LQKENI come from the germline V gene. J lost 5 bases, V lost 3 bases, and 4 bases had no gene match. The CDR3 runs to 14 residues. The CDR3 here is CASSPGTGSYGYTF. CDR3 coding DNA: TGTGCCAGCTCACCCGGGACAGGGAGTTATGGCTACACCTTC.

The rearrangement joins TRBV5-6 to TRBJ1-6; D ambiguous. Between the trimmed V and J ends, which lost 2 bases and 10 bases, there was a span of 7 bases. The CDR3 extends over 12 amino acids. Germline V gene sequence: CDR1 SGHDT, CDR2 YYEEEE. CDR3 DNA sequence: TGTGCCAGCAGCTTAAACTCCTCACCCCTCCACTTT. As protein: CASSLNSSPLHF.

V usage is TRBV24-1 and J usage is TRBJ2-7; tentatively, D is TRBD2 (7 bases). This CDR3 spans 13 amino acids. The V end was cut by 9 bases, the J end by 4 bases, with 15 bases between. Per the germline V gene, CDR1 is KGHDR and CDR2 is SFDVKD. The CDR3 spells CATSAGHLYEQYF. The CDR3 DNA reads TGTGCCACCTCAGCGGGACACTTGTACGAGCAGTACTTC.

The chain uses TRBV3-1 (or the pseudogene TRBV3-2) and TRBJ2-2; no clear D gene. Germline V gives CDR1 LGHDT, CDR2 YNNKEL (reference sequence). CDR3 length: 17 residues. V was shortened by 1 base and J by 0 bases, with 12 bases between the two germline ends. The CDR3 coding sequence is TGTGCCAGCAGCCAAGTGTTCGCCGGAGCGAACACCGGGGAGCTGTTTTTT. Translated: CASSQVFAGANTGELFF.

V and J are TRBV24-1 and TRBJ2-7; D is uncertain. Trimming removed 0 bases from V and 0 bases from J, with 5 bases in between. This CDR3 has 14 amino acids. Germline values: CDR1 KGHDR, CDR2 SFDVKD. The CDR3 region is CATSDLGSSYEQYV. The CDR3 DNA is TGTGCCACCAGTGATTTGGGCAGCTCCTACGAGCAGTACGTC.

The V gene is TRBV6-1, the J gene TRBJ2-7, with 7 bases that match TRBD1. Germline-derived CDR1 and CDR2 are MNHNS and SASEGT. The CDR3 totals 14 residues. V shed 0 bases, J shed 2 bases, and the junction held 1 base outside the gene matches. DNA of the CDR3: TGTGCCAGCAGTGAAGCGGGGACAGCCTACGAGCAGTACGTC. Amino acids: CASSEAGTAYEQYV.

This chain uses TRBV30 with TRBJ1-2, with D hard to call. Per the germline V gene, CDR1 is GTSNPN and CDR2 is SVGIG (reference sequence). The CDR3 runs 13 residues. V lost 0 bases and J 6 bases, leaving 11 bases between the germline ends. DNA for the CDR3: TGTGCCTGGAGTGTACTAGTTTTGGATGGCTACACCTTC. Protein sequence: CAWSVLVLDGYTF.

This clone was observed once. This chain connects TRBV6-2 or TRBV6-3 to TRBJ1-2, with 7 bases that match TRBD1. The CDR3 runs 19 residues. CDR1 is MNHEY, CDR2 SVGEGT, per germline. The trim removed 0 bases at V and 3 bases at J, leaving 16 bases unmatched. CDR3 in amino acids: CASSYSLRTYRGGDYGYTF. The CDR3 DNA follows: TGTGCCAGCAGTTACTCGTTGAGGACATACAGGGGCGGCGACTATGGCTACACCTTC.

This rearrangement joins TRBV5-1 to TRBJ1-1, with 8 bases lining up with TRBD1. The junction had 8 bases not matched to a gene; V was cut back by 2 bases and J by 5 bases. Germline V gives CDR1 SGHRS, CDR2 YFSETQ. This CDR3 is 15 amino acids long. The CDR3 nucleotides read TGCGCCAGCAGCTTCCAGACAGGGGCGCATACTGAAGCTTTCTTT. This encodes CASSFQTGAHTEAFF. Full variable domain (remainder filled in from reference TRBV5-1 and TRBJ1-1): KAGVTQTPRYLIKTRGQQVTLSCSPISGHRSVSWYQQTPGQGLQFLFEYFSETQRNKGNFPGRFSGRQFSNSRSEMNVSTLELGDSALYLCASSFQTGAHTEAFFGQGTRLTVV.

The chain joins TRBV4-3 to TRBJ2-3; D is uncertain. The CDR3 covers 14 residues. Per the germline V gene, CDR1 is LGHNA and CDR2 is YSLEER. V shed 1 base and J shed 5 bases, with 10 bases lying between them. CDR3 in DNA: TGCGCCAGCAGCCAAGGAGTAAATCGAGATACGCAGTATTTT. Its protein is CASSQGVNRDTQYF.

J is TRBJ2-3 and V is TRBV4-1; 10 positions match TRBD2. J lost 5 bases, V lost 0 bases, and 8 bases had no gene match. The CDR3 sequence is 17 residues long. The germline V gene has CDR1 MGHRA and CDR2 YSYEKL. CDR3 in DNA: TGCGCCAGCAGCCAAGAGGCCAGCGGGGGGGCCTTAGATACGCAGTATTTT. Its translation: CASSQEASGGALDTQYF.

The rearrangement uses TRBV5-5 and TRBJ2-6; maybe TRBD1 (6 bases). Germline V gene sequence: CDR1 SGHKS, CDR2 YYEKEE (reference sequence). The CDR3 consists of 15 residues. Between the trimmed V and J ends, which lost 5 bases and 3 bases, there was a span of 12 bases. CDR3 amino acids: CASSPRTDGANVLTF. DNA for the CDR3: TGTGCCAGCAGTCCGAGGACAGATGGGGCCAACGTCCTGACTTTC.

The chain employs TRBV5-1 and TRBJ1-2; 9 bases match TRBD1. Germline V lookup: CDR1 SGHRS, CDR2 YFSETQ. V gave up 3 bases and J gave up 5 bases; unmatched junction bases: 11. This CDR3 is built from 16 residues. The CDR3 nucleotides are TGCGCCAGCAGCTCGATGTCACCAGGGACAGGGTATGGCTACACCTTC. It specifies CASSSMSPGTGYGYTF.

The chain combines TRBV2 with TRBJ1-1, with D tentatively TRBD1 (6 bases). This CDR3 region has 14 residues. V lost 5 bases, J lost 1 base, and 11 bases lay in between. The V gene's germline CDR1 is SNHLY and CDR2 FYNNEI. CDR3 nucleotides: TGTGCCAGCAGTATATGGACAGAGAACACTGAAGCTTTCTTT. Translating it yields CASSIWTENTEAFF.

The rearrangement links TRBV6-5 to TRBJ1-2; 10 bases match TRBD1. CDR1 and CDR2 from the germline V gene are MNHEY and SVGAGI. The CDR3 extends over 16 amino acids. The junction had 10 bases not matched to a gene; V was cut back by 2 bases and J by 7 bases. The CDR3 bases are TGTGCCAGCAGTTACGGAGCGACAGGGGGCGTCTCTGGCTACACCTTC. Translating it yields CASSYGATGGVSGYTF.